This T cell receptor (beta chain) appears in the sequencing data of a study of blood T cell repertoires in COVID-19. Overall study: The study drew acute and convalescent COVID-19 samples from the United States, Italy and Spain. Sources were T cells, B-cell-depleted T cells, or PBMCs; the material itself was cDNA or gDNA.

Per germline, CDR1 SGHTA and CDR2 FQGNSA. V dropped 10 bases and J dropped 2; count of bases not matched to a gene: 4. The CDR3 consists of 13 residues. Original data processing: Amplifying reference gene primers gave estimates of nucleated cell counts. Measured with immunoSEQ multiplex PCR; TCRdb has only the in-frame clones, and not every one. That table gives V, J and clone size, and the DNA gave D and trimming. Among about 58,000 clones listed, about 88% were seen once. Sequenced input: peripheral blood. This clonotype was sampled from a woman between 70 and 85 years old with active COVID-19. The rearrangement links TRBV7-2 to TRBJ2-2; 7 bases line up with TRBD1. The CDR3 spells CATTGYNTGELFF. DNA of the CDR3: TGTGCCACGACAGGGTATAACACCGGGGAGCTGTTTTTT.